These 26 T cell receptor beta chains were all obtained from the same sample, sequenced in a study of blood T cell repertoires in COVID-19. The data were produced by immunoSEQ multiplex PCR, yet TCRdb's version contains in-frame clones alone and is incomplete. The table has about 270,000 clones, 85% to 90% seen once. The sample taken for sequencing was PBMCs or T cells enriched from blood (not recorded which). Receptor source: a woman in her twenties or thirties with acute COVID-19.

The sample holds a few counts of this clone. The J gene is TRBJ1-1, the V gene TRBV3-1 (or the pseudogene TRBV3-2); D is uncertain. This CDR3 comprises 16 residues. Germline V gene sequence: CDR1 LGHDT, CDR2 YNNKEL (reference sequence). V was trimmed by 0 bases and J by 2 bases, leaving 13 bases between them. The CDR3: CASSQDFRRLNTEAFF. CDR3 DNA: TGTGCCAGCAGCCAAGATTTTCGCAGACTCAACACTGAAGCTTTCTTT.

Turning to this clone: Other DNA variants within this sample encode the same CDR3. V usage is TRBV3-1 (or the pseudogene TRBV3-2) and J usage is TRBJ2-7, with 9 bases fitting TRBD1. Germline CDR1 reads LGHDT; CDR2 reads YNNKEL (reference sequence). Trimming at V came to 4 bases and at J to 0 bases, leaving 4 bases not matched to a gene. This CDR3 region has 15 residues. CDR3 sequence reads: CASSPGQGSSYEQYF. In DNA, the CDR3 is TGTGCCAGCAGCCCCGGACAGGGGAGCTCCTACGAGCAGTACTTC.

The rearrangement uses TRBV19 and TRBJ1-1; D unclear. The length of the CDR3 is 14 residues. The germline gives CDR1 LNHDA, CDR2 SQIVND (reference sequence). The ends were cut back, 3 bases at V and 2 bases at J, with 10 bases in the middle. The CDR3 loop reads CASSISGVNTEAFF. The CDR3 region has the DNA TGTGCCAGTAGTATCAGCGGCGTCAACACTGAAGCTTTCTTT. The entire variable domain, with the rest obtained from reference TRBV19 and TRBJ1-1, is as follows: DGGITQSPKYLFRKEGQNVTLSCEQNLNHDAMYWYRQDPGQGLRLIYYSQIVNDFQKGDIAEGYSVSREKKESFPLTVTSAQKNPTAFYLCASSISGVNTEAFFGQGTRLTVV.

The chain has TRBV5-4 and TRBJ1-4; tentative D call: TRBD1 (6 bases). The CDR3 is 16 residues long. Germline values: CDR1 SGHNT, CDR2 YYREEE (reference sequence). V was pared by 4 bases and J by 0 bases, with 13 bases between. CDR3 DNA: TGTGCCAGCAGCCTGCAACAGGGTGCAACTAATGAAAAACTGTTTTTT. Its protein is CASSLQQGATNEKLFF.

The gene calls are TRBV29-1 and TRBJ1-1, with 7 bases aligning to TRBD1. CDR1 and CDR2 (germline): SQVTM, ANQGSEA. The CDR3 is 13 residues long. Trimming removed 6 bases from V and 0 bases from J; junction bases left unmatched: 4. The CDR3 spells CSVDGTVNTEAFF. The CDR3 DNA reads TGCAGCGTAGATGGGACAGTGAACACTGAAGCTTTCTTT.

V and J are TRBV3-1 (or the pseudogene TRBV3-2) and TRBJ2-2; 8 bases agree with TRBD2. Germline trimming cut 1 base from V and 7 bases from J; bases unmatched to any gene: 11. Germline assignment: CDR1 LGHDT and CDR2 YNNKEL (reference sequence). The CDR3 has 17 residues. The CDR3 protein is CASSQGLASEIGGELFF. The CDR3, as DNA: TGTGCCAGCAGCCAAGGACTAGCGTCGGAGATCGGCGGGGAGCTGTTTTTT.

This clone was found once. CDR3 nucleotides: TGTGCCAGTCGGACGGGGACCTACGAGCAGTACTTC. Protein: CASRTGTYEQYF. The chain joins TRBV2 to TRBJ2-7, with D perhaps matching TRBD2 (5 bases). The CDR3 is 12 residues long. The V gene lost 9 bases and the J gene lost 2 bases, with 11 bases spanning the gap. Germline CDR1 SNHLY, CDR2 FYNNEI. Combining the CDR3 with reference TRBV2 and TRBJ2-7 gives the whole variable domain EPEVTQTPSHQVTQMGQEVILRCVPISNHLYFYWYRQILGQKVEFLVSFYNNEISEKSEIFDDQFSVERPDGSNFTLKIRSTKLEDSAMYFCASRTGTYEQYFGPGTRLTVT.

The rearrangement joins TRBV27 to TRBJ1-6; D gene uncertain. The CDR3 runs to 14 residues. V lost 4 bases, J lost 8 bases, and 12 bases lay in between. CDR1 is MNHEY, CDR2 SMNVEV, per germline (reference sequence). In nucleotides, the CDR3 is TGTGCCAGCAGTTCGTCGGCGGGTTATTCACCCCTCCACTTT. Its translation: CASSSSAGYSPLHF.

This clone was found once. The rearrangement links TRBV6-2 or TRBV6-3 to TRBJ2-1; weak D call: TRBD2 (6 bases). Between the trimmed V and J ends, which lost 2 bases and 5 bases, there was a span of 13 bases. Per the germline V gene, CDR1 is MNHEY and CDR2 is SVGEGT. This CDR3 has 15 amino acids. The CDR3 here is CASSYRLALDNEQFF. The CDR3 bases are TGTGCCAGCAGTTACCGGCTAGCGCTCGACAATGAGCAGTTCTTC.

This chain joins TRBV3-1 (or the pseudogene TRBV3-2) and TRBJ1-5, with D perhaps TRBD1 (5 bases). Germline V gene data show CDR1 as LGHDT and CDR2 as YNNKEL (reference sequence). The CDR3 runs 19 residues. V was trimmed by 0 bases and J by 4 bases, leaving 22 bases between them. The CDR3 DNA is TGTGCCAGCAGCCAAGATGGGGGACTGAAAAGGCCCCGGAATCAGCCCCAGCATTTT. Translated, it gives CASSQDGGLKRPRNQPQHF.

The V gene is TRBV28, the J gene TRBJ1-5, with D unresolved. CDR1 and CDR2 (germline): MDHEN, SYDVKM. The CDR3 covers 20 residues. Trimming cost V 6 bases and J 2 bases, with 29 bases left between them. The CDR3 DNA reads as TGTGCCAGCAGCCCTTATGACCCGGGGTATTCAAGGGTACGCAATCAGCCCCAGCATTTT. This sequence encodes CASSPYDPGYSRVRNQPQHF. Based on the CDR3 plus reference TRBV28 and TRBJ1-5, the full variable domain is DVKVTQSSRYLVKRTGEKVFLECVQDMDHENMFWYRQDPGLGLRLIYFSYDVKMKEKGDIPEGYSVSREKKERFSLILESASTNQTSMYLCASSPYDPGYSRVRNQPQHFGDGTRLSIL.

The V and J genes are TRBV20-1 and TRBJ2-7, with D unclear. Per germline, CDR1 DFQATT and CDR2 SNEGSKA (reference sequence). V shed 1 base and J shed 3 bases, with 4 bases lying between them. The CDR3 is made up of 11 amino acids. The DNA for the CDR3 is TGCAGTGCTAGAGGAGTCTACGAGCAGTACTTC. Translated: CSARGVYEQYF.

The chain is built from TRBV10-1 and TRBJ2-1; TRBD2 matches 11 bases. The CDR3 totals 17 residues. Germline V gene sequence: CDR1 WNHNN, CDR2 SYGVQD (reference sequence). Trimming at V came to 0 bases and at J to 7 bases, leaving 8 bases not matched to a gene. DNA for the CDR3: TGCGCCAGCAGTGAGTCGACGGGACTAGCGGTAATTAATGAGCAGTTCTTC. It translates to CASSESTGLAVINEQFF.

As for this clone: Other DNA sequences in the sample encode the same CDR3. The J gene is TRBJ2-1, the V gene TRBV3-1 (or the pseudogene TRBV3-2); TRBD1 aligns across 10 bases. V lost 3 bases, J lost 4 bases, and 3 bases stayed unmatched. Looked up from germline, CDR1 is LGHDT and CDR2 is YNNKEL (reference sequence). The CDR3 extends over 15 amino acids. The CDR3, as DNA: TGTGCCAGCAGCCAGGACAGGGGGTCTTACAATGAGCAGTTCTTC. Translated: CASSQDRGSYNEQFF.

The V and J genes are TRBV6-5 and TRBJ2-7, with a tentative D call TRBD2 (5 bases). The length of the CDR3 is 15 residues. Per germline, CDR1 MNHEY and CDR2 SVGAGI. The V gene lost 10 bases and the J gene lost 1 base, with 20 bases spanning the gap. CDR3 sequence reads: CATLTDRTGSYEQYF. The CDR3 bases are TGTGCCACTCTAACCGATAGAACGGGATCCTACGAGCAGTACTTC.

This clone has a handful of counts. This rearrangement joins TRBV7-9 to TRBJ2-3, with D possibly TRBD2 on 6 matching bases. This CDR3 region has 17 residues. CDR1 and CDR2 from the germline V gene are SEHNR and FQNEAQ (reference sequence). Trimming pared 4 bases from V and 6 bases from J, leaving 23 bases between. CDR3 in amino acids: CASSSNRDSGRLDTQYF. The DNA for the CDR3 is TGTGCCAGCAGCTCAAACCGGGACTCAGGAAGGCTGGATACGCAGTATTTT.

CDR3: CASSAVTSTGELFF. In DNA form, the CDR3 reads TGTGCCAGTAGTGCCGTGACTAGCACCGGGGAGCTGTTTTTT. The genes are TRBV19 and TRBJ2-2, with D possibly TRBD2 on 6 matching bases. The CDR3 spans 14 residues. Trimming left V 5 bases short and J 4 bases short, with 11 bases between. Germline-derived CDR1 and CDR2 are LNHDA and SQIVND (reference sequence).

This clone occurred a few times. The chain combines TRBV2 with TRBJ1-2; D is uncertain. V lost 7 bases, J lost 8 bases, and 17 bases lay in between. Germline V lookup: CDR1 SNHLY, CDR2 FYNNEI. This CDR3 is 13 amino acids long. The CDR3 region is CASTRPSPEGYTF. CDR3 nucleotide sequence: TGTGCCAGCACTCGGCCTAGCCCTGAGGGCTACACCTTC.

This sequence joins TRBV29-1 and TRBJ2-1, with TRBD2 matching over 9 bases. The CDR3 is 15 residues long. Germline CDR1 reads SQVTM; CDR2 reads ANQGSEA. The V gene end was trimmed by 6 bases and the J gene end by 3 bases; junction bases not matched to a gene: 9. In DNA form, the CDR3 reads TGCAGCGTCTTTAGCGGGAGCGGTTACTACAATGAGCAGTTCTTC. Protein sequence: CSVFSGSGYYNEQFF.

The CDR3 coding sequence is TGTGCCAGCAGTGACATTGGGGGGGACTACAATGAGCAGTTCTTC. It is translated as CASSDIGGDYNEQFF. The chain is built from TRBV6-4 and TRBJ2-1, with TRBD2 identical over 7 bases. Per germline, CDR1 MRHNA and CDR2 SNTAGT. V gave up 2 bases and J gave up 3 bases; unmatched junction bases: 4. This CDR3 is 15 amino acids long.

The V call is TRBV7-9, the J call TRBJ1-4; D gene ambiguous. Germline V gene data show CDR1 as SEHNR and CDR2 as FQNEAQ (reference sequence). V was trimmed by 0 bases and J by 7 bases, leaving 15 bases between them. The CDR3 consists of 16 residues. The CDR3 region is CASSLAGGQDGEKLFF. The CDR3 DNA reads as TGTGCCAGCAGCTTAGCGGGAGGGCAGGATGGTGAAAAACTGTTTTTT.

This clone showed up just a few times. The chain recombines TRBV2 with TRBJ1-3; 8 nucleotides agree with TRBD1. The V gene end was trimmed by 3 bases and the J gene end by 3 bases; junction bases not matched to a gene: 1. CDR3 size: 14 residues. Per germline, CDR1 SNHLY and CDR2 FYNNEI. The CDR3, as DNA: TGTGCCAGCAGTGACAGGGGGCTTGGAAACACCATATATTTT. This encodes CASSDRGLGNTIYF.

The rearrangement uses TRBV28 and TRBJ2-3; 7 bases fit TRBD2. Germline trimming cut 5 bases from V and 4 bases from J; bases unmatched to any gene: 9. CDR1 and CDR2 from the germline V gene are MDHEN and SYDVKM. The CDR3 length is 15 residues. The CDR3 DNA reads TGTGCCAGCAGTCCAGCGGGGCTAGCGGCAGATACGCAGTATTTT. Protein product: CASSPAGLAADTQYF.

The chain couples TRBV18 to TRBJ2-7; the D gene is possibly TRBD2 (5 bases). Germline-derived CDR1 and CDR2 are KGHSH and LQKENI. The CDR3 runs to 13 residues. V gave up 2 bases and J gave up 3 bases, with 8 bases separating them. The CDR3, as DNA: TGTGCCAGCTCACCAGCCGGGGACTACGAGCAGTACTTC. Protein sequence: CASSPAGDYEQYF.

The V call is TRBV28, the J call TRBJ1-1; D might be TRBD1 (6 bases). V gave up 5 bases and J gave up 4 bases, with 20 bases separating them. This CDR3 is 16 amino acids long. From germline, CDR1 is MDHEN and CDR2 SYDVKM. The CDR3 region has the DNA TGTGCCAGCAGTCGATCTTCAGGGGCAAGGATCACTGAAGCTTTCTTT. It codes for CASSRSSGARITEAFF.

The chain carries TRBV19 and TRBJ2-1; 11 bases align to TRBD1. Trimming at V came to 6 bases and at J to 9 bases, leaving 7 bases not matched to a gene. The CDR3 loop spans 14 amino acids. The germline V gene encodes CDR1 LNHDA and CDR2 SQIVND (reference sequence). CDR3 nucleotide sequence: TGTGCCAGTAGCCAGGACAGGGGGCGCGTTGAGCAGTTCTTC. It yields the protein CASSQDRGRVEQFF.